Listed below are T cell receptor beta chains from one sample, sequenced in a study of OX40 agonist ivuxolimab in advanced cancers. Clones were read by immunoSEQ multiplex PCR, and TCRdb kept only the in-frame ones, dropping some. The data contain roughly 76,000 clones, around 90% of them singletons. The sample was CD4+ or CD8+ T cells sorted from blood, taken in a trial of the OX40 agonist ivuxolimab. All receptors come from an adult with an advanced solid tumor such as melanoma, head and neck, liver or kidney cancer. CDR3s include the opening cysteine and the closing phenylalanine or tryptophan. The D gene is left open where the match is weak. Expanded clones are given a class, and other clones once, few, many or no size at all.

d_call: TRBD2; j_call: TRBJ2-1; clone_size: NA; v_call: TRBV4-1; cdr3_aa: CASSQWAGRDEQFF; cdr3_nt: TGCGCCAGCAGCCAATGGGCAGGGAGGGATGAGCAGTTCTTC
d_call: TRBD2; j_call: TRBJ2-7; clone_size: NA; v_call: TRBV5-1; cdr3_aa: CASSPGTRGEQYF; cdr3_nt: TGCGCCAGCAGCCCTGGGACTAGAGGCGAGCAGTACTTC
d_call: TRBD1; j_call: TRBJ1-2; clone_size: NA; v_call: TRBV10-1; cdr3_aa: CASRPPGQLLNGYTF; cdr3_nt: TGCGCCAGCCGGCCCCCGGGACAGCTCTTGAATGGCTACACCTTC
d_call: NA; j_call: TRBJ2-7; clone_size: few; v_call: TRBV19; cdr3_aa: CASSHRTATYEQYF; cdr3_nt: TGTGCCAGTAGCCATAGGACGGCGACCTACGAGCAGTACTTC
d_call: NA; j_call: TRBJ2-7; clone_size: NA; v_call: TRBV4-3; cdr3_aa: CASSQDRAAYEQYF; cdr3_nt: TGCGCCAGCAGCCAAGATCGGGCGGCGTACGAGCAGTACTTC
d_call: NA; j_call: TRBJ2-7; clone_size: NA; v_call: TRBV7-8; cdr3_aa: CASSNGLSYEQYF; cdr3_nt: TGTGCCAGCAGCAACGGGCTAAGCTACGAGCAGTACTTC
d_call: NA; j_call: TRBJ1-2; clone_size: NA; v_call: TRBV29-1; cdr3_aa: CSPGGCRGDGYTF; cdr3_nt: TGCAGCCCTGGGGGGTGCCGGGGAGATGGCTACACCTTC
d_call: TRBD2; j_call: TRBJ2-1; clone_size: NA; v_call: TRBV7-9; cdr3_aa: CASRVTSGQNEQFF; cdr3_nt: TGTGCCAGCAGAGTTACTAGCGGGCAAAATGAGCAGTTCTTC
d_call: NA; j_call: TRBJ1-1; clone_size: NA; v_call: TRBV12-5; cdr3_aa: CASGLVTGREAFF; cdr3_nt: TGTGCTAGTGGTTTGGTAACAGGGCGGGAAGCTTTCTTT
d_call: NA; j_call: TRBJ2-7; clone_size: NA; v_call: TRBV11-2; cdr3_aa: CATPGQGGYEQYF; cdr3_nt: TGTGCAACGCCCGGGCAGGGTGGGTACGAGCAGTACTTC
d_call: NA; j_call: TRBJ1-6; clone_size: NA; v_call: TRBV15; cdr3_aa: CATSSPLAGWNSPLHF; cdr3_nt: TGTGCCACCAGCAGCCCCTTGGCAGGCTGGAATTCACCCCTCCACTTT
d_call: NA; j_call: TRBJ2-1; clone_size: NA; v_call: TRBV7-3; cdr3_aa: CASSSLINNEQFF; cdr3_nt: TGTGCCAGCAGCTCCCTGATTAACAATGAGCAGTTCTTC
d_call: NA; j_call: TRBJ1-6; clone_size: once; v_call: TRBV5-1; cdr3_aa: CASSLVADSPLHF; cdr3_nt: TGCGCCAGCAGCTTGGTAGCCGATTCACCCCTCCACTTT
d_call: NA; j_call: TRBJ2-7; clone_size: NA; v_call: TRBV11-3; cdr3_aa: CASSLGGEAGEQYF; cdr3_nt: TGTGCCAGCAGCTTAGGGGGGGAGGCCGGCGAGCAGTACTTC
d_call: NA; j_call: TRBJ2-7; clone_size: NA; v_call: TRBV4-3; cdr3_aa: CASSQGRPYEQYF; cdr3_nt: TGCGCCAGCAGCCAAGGCAGACCCTACGAGCAGTACTTC
d_call: NA; j_call: TRBJ1-2; clone_size: NA; v_call: TRBV5-6; cdr3_aa: CASSIGNLGPYGYTF; cdr3_nt: TGTGCCAGCAGCATTGGGAATTTAGGGCCCTATGGCTACACCTTC
d_call: NA; j_call: TRBJ2-7; clone_size: NA; v_call: TRBV10-3; cdr3_aa: CAISESGVAVPGRYF; cdr3_nt: TGTGCCATCAGTGAGTCCGGGGTGGCGGTCCCGGGCCGGTACTTC
d_call: TRBD1; j_call: TRBJ1-2; clone_size: NA; v_call: TRBV19; cdr3_aa: CASSLPRDRVYGYTF; cdr3_nt: TGTGCCAGTAGTCTCCCCAGGGACAGGGTCTATGGCTACACCTTC
d_call: NA; j_call: TRBJ2-3; clone_size: NA; v_call: TRBV29-1; cdr3_aa: CSAFPITDTQYF; cdr3_nt: TGCAGCGCCTTCCCTATCACAGATACGCAGTATTTT
d_call: NA; j_call: TRBJ1-5; clone_size: NA; v_call: TRBV18; cdr3_aa: CASSPPGNQPQHF; cdr3_nt: TGTGCCAGCTCACCCCCTGGCAATCAGCCCCAGCATTTT
d_call: NA; j_call: TRBJ2-1; clone_size: NA; v_call: TRBV7-6; cdr3_aa: CASSLAGGTIEQFF; cdr3_nt: TGTGCCAGCAGCTTAGCGGGGGGAACCATTGAGCAGTTCTTC
d_call: NA; j_call: TRBJ1-6; clone_size: NA; v_call: TRBV5-3; cdr3_aa: CARSLGCYPTNSPLHF; cdr3_nt: TGTGCCAGAAGCTTGGGGTGCTACCCTACTAATTCACCCCTCCACTTT
d_call: TRBD1; j_call: TRBJ2-1; clone_size: NA; v_call: TRBV9; cdr3_aa: CASSQTGGSYNEQFF; cdr3_nt: TGTGCCAGCAGCCAGACAGGGGGCTCCTACAATGAGCAGTTCTTC
d_call: NA; j_call: TRBJ1-1; clone_size: NA; v_call: TRBV9; cdr3_aa: CASSPWDGTEAFF; cdr3_nt: TGTGCCAGCAGCCCCTGGGATGGGACTGAAGCTTTCTTT